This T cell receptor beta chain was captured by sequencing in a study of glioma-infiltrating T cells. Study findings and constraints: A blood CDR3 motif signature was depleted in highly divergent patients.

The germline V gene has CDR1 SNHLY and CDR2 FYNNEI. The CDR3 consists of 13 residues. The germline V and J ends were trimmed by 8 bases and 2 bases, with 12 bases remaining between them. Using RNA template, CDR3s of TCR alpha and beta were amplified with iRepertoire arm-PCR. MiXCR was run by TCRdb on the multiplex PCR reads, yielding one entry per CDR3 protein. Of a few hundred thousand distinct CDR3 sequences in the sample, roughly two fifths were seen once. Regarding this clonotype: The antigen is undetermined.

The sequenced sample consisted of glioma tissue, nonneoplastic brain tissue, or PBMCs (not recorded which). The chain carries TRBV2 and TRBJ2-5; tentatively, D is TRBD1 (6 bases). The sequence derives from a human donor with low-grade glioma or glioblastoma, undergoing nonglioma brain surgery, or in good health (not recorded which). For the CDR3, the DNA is TGTGCCAGCGAGGGACAAGCTCAAGAGACCCAGTACTTC. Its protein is CASEGQAQETQYF.